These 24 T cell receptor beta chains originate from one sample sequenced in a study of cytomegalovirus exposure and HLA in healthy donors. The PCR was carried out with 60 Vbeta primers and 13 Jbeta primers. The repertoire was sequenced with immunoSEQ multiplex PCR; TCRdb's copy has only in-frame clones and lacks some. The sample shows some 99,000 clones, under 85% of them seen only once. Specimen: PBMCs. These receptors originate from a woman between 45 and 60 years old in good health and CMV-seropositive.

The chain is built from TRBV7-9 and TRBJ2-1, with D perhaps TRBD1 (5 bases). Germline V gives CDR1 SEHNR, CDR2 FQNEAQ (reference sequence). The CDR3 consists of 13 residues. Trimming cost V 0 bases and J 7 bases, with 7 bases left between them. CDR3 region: CASSLAQGNEQFF. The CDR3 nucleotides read TGTGCCAGCAGCTTAGCGCAGGGAAATGAGCAGTTCTTC. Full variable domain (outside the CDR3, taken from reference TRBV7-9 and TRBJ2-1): DTGVSQNPRHKITKRGQNVTFRCDPISEHNRLYWYRQTLGQGPEFLTYFQNEAQLEKSRLLSDRFSAERPKGSFSTLEIQRTEQGDSAMYLCASSLAQGNEQFFGPGTRLTVL.

CDR3 sequence reads: CASNKVPGRVNEQFF. The CDR3 coding sequence is TGTGCCAGCAATAAGGTCCCCGGGAGAGTCAATGAGCAGTTCTTC. The rearrangement links TRBV6-5 to TRBJ2-1; TRBD2 is a possible D gene (6 bases). Germline loops: CDR1 MNHEY, CDR2 SVGAGI. The CDR3 sequence is 15 residues long. Trimming took off 7 bases at V and 6 bases at J, with 19 bases between the two ends.

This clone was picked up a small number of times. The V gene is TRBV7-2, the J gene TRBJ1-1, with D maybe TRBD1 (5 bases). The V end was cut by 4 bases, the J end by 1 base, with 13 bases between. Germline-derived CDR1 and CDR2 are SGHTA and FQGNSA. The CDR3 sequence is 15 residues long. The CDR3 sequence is CASSSSPGWNTEAFF. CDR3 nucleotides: TGTGCCAGCAGCTCCTCGCCAGGGTGGAACACTGAAGCTTTCTTT.

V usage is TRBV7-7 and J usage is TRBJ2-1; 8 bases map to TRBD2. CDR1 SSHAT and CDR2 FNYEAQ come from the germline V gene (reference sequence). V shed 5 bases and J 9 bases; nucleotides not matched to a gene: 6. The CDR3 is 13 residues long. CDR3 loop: CASSQGLEGEQFF. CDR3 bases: TGTGCCAGCAGCCAGGGACTAGAGGGTGAGCAGTTCTTC.

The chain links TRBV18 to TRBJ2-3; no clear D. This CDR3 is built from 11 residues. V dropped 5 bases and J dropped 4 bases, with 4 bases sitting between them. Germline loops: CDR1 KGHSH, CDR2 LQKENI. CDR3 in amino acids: CASSSADTQYF. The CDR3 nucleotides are TGTGCCAGCTCATCCGCAGATACGCAGTATTTT.

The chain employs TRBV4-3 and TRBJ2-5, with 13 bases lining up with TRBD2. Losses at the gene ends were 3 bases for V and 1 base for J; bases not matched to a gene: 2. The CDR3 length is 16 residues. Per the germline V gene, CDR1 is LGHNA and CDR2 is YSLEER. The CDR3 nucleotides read TGCGCCAGCAGCCAGGGGACTAGCGGGGTCCAAGAGACCCAGTACTTC. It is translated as CASSQGTSGVQETQYF.

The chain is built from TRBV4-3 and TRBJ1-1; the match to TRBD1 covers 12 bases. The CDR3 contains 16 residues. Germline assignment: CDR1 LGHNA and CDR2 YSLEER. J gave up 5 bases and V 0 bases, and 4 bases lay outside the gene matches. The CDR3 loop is CASSQETGQGATEAFF. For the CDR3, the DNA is TGCGCCAGCAGCCAAGAAACGGGACAGGGGGCGACTGAAGCTTTCTTT.

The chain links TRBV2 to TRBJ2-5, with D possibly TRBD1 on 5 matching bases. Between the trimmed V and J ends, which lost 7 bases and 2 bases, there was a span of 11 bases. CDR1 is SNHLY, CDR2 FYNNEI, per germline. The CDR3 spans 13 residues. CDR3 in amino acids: CASIPDRQETQYF. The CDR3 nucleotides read TGTGCCAGCATCCCTGACAGACAAGAGACCCAGTACTTC.

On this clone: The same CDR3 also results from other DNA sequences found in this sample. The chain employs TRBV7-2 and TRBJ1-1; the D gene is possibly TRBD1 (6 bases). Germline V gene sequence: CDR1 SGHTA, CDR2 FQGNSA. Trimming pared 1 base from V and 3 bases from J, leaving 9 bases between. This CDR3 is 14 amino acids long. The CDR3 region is CASSLGGLDTEAFF. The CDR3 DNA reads TGTGCCAGCAGCTTAGGGGGGCTAGACACTGAAGCTTTCTTT.

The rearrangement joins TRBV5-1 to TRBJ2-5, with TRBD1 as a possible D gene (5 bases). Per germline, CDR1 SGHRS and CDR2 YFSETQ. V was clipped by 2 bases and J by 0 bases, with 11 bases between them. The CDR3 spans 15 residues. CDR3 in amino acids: CASSFHRRNQETQYF. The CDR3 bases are TGCGCCAGCAGCTTCCACAGGAGAAACCAAGAGACCCAGTACTTC.

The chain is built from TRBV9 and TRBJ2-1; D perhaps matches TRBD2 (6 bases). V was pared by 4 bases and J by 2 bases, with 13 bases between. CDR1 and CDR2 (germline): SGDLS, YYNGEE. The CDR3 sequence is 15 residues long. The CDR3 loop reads CASSLITSPYNEQFF. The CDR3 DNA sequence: TGTGCCAGCAGCTTAATCACTAGCCCCTACAATGAGCAGTTCTTC.

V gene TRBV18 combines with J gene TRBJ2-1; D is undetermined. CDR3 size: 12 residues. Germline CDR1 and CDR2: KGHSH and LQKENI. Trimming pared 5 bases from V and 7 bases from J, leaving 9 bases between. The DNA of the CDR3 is TGTGCCAGCTCATTTACTACAAATGAGCAGTTCTTC. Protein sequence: CASSFTTNEQFF. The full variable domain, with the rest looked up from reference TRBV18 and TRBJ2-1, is NAGVMQNPRHLVRRRGQEARLRCSPMKGHSHVYWYRQLPEEGLKFMVYLQKENIIDESGMPKERFSAEFPKEGPSILRIQQVVRGDSAAYFCASSFTTNEQFFGPGTRLTVL.

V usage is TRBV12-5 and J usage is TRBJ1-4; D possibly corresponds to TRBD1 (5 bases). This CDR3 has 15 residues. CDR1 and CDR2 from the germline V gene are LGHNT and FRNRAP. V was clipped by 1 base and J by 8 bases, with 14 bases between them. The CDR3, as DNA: TGTGCTAGTGGTTTGGCCGGGGGATTAGGGGAAAAACTGTTTTTT. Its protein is CASGLAGGLGEKLFF. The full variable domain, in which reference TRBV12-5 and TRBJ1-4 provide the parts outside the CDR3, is DARVTQTPRHKVTEMGQEVTMRCQPILGHNTVFWYRQTMMQGLELLAYFRNRAPLDDSGMPKDRFSAEMPDATLATLKIQPSEPRDSAVYFCASGLAGGLGEKLFFGSGTQLSVL.

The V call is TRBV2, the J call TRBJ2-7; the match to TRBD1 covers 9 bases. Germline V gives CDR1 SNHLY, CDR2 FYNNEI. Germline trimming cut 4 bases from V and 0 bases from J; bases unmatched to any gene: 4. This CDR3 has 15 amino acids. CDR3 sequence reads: CASSGDRAFSYEQYF. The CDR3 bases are TGTGCCAGCAGTGGGGACAGGGCTTTCTCCTACGAGCAGTACTTC.

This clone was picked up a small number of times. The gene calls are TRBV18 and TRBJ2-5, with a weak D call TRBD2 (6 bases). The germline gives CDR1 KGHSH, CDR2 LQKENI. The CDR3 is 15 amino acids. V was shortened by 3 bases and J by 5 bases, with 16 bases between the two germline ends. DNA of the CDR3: TGTGCCAGCTCACCTAGAAGGGAGCTAGCGGAGACCCAGTACTTC. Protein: CASSPRRELAETQYF.

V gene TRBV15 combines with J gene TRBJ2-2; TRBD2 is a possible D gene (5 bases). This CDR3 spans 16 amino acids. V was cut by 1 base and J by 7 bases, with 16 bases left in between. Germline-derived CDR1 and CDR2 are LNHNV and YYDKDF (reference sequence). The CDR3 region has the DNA TGTGCCACCAGCAGAGTTCGGGCCACTAGTGGCGGGGAGCTGTTTTTT. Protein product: CATSRVRATSGGELFF.

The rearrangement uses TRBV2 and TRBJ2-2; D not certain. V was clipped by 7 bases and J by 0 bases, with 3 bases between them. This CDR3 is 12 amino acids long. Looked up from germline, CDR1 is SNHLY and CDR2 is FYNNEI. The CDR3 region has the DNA TGTGCCAGCATATCGAACACCGGGGAGCTGTTTTTT. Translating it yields CASISNTGELFF.

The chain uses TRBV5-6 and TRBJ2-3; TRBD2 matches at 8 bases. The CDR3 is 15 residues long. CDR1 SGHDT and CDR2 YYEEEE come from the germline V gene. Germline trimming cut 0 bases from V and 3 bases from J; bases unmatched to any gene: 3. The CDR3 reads CASSLVSGDTDTQYF. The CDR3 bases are TGTGCCAGCAGCTTGGTTAGCGGGGATACAGATACGCAGTATTTT.

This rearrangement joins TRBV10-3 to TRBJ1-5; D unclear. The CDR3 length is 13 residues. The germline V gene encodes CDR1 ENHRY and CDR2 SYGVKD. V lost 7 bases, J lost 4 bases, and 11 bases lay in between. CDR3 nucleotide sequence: TGTGCCATCAACGACCAACTAAATCAGCCCCAGCATTTT. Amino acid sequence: CAINDQLNQPQHF.

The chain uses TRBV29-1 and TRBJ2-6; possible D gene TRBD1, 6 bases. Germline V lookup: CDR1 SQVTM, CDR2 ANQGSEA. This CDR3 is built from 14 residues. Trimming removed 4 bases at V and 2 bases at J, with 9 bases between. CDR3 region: CSVAQGTGANVLTF. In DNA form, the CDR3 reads TGCAGCGTTGCTCAGGGGACTGGGGCCAACGTCCTGACTTTC.

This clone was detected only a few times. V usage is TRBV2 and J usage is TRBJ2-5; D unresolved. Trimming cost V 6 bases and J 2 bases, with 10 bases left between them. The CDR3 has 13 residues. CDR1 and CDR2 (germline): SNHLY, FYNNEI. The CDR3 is CASRARWQETQYF. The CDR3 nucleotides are TGTGCCAGCAGGGCCCGCTGGCAAGAGACCCAGTACTTC.

This chain's CDR3 is CASSHLLARDDTEAFF. The CDR3, as DNA: TGCGCCAGCAGCCACCTACTGGCGCGGGACGACACTGAAGCTTTCTTT. The chain carries TRBV4-3 and TRBJ1-1, with D perhaps matching TRBD1 (5 bases). V was shortened by 3 bases and J by 3 bases, with 17 bases between the two germline ends. Germline CDR1 LGHNA, CDR2 YSLEER. This CDR3 is built from 16 residues.

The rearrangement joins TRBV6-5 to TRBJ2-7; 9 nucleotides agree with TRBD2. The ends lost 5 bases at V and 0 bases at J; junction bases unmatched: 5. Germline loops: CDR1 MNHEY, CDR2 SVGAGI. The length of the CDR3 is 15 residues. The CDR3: CASSGRAGGSYEQYF. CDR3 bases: TGTGCCAGCAGTGGACGAGCGGGGGGCTCCTACGAGCAGTACTTC.

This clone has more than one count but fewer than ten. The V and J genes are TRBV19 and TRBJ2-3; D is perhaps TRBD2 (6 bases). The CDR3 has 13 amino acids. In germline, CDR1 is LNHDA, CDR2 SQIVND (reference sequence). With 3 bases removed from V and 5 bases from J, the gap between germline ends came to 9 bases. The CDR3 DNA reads TGTGCCAGTAGTATCCAGGGAGGAGATACGCAGTATTTT. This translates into CASSIQGGDTQYF. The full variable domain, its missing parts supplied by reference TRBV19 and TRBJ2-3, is DGGITQSPKYLFRKEGQNVTLSCEQNLNHDAMYWYRQDPGQGLRLIYYSQIVNDFQKGDIAEGYSVSREKKESFPLTVTSAQKNPTAFYLCASSIQGGDTQYFGPGTRLTVL.